This T cell receptor beta chain was recovered during a study of cytomegalovirus exposure and HLA in healthy donors. The study, taken as a whole, reports: Researchers left out some V segments, among them TRBV6-2 and TRBV6-3, as indistinguishable.

All the people who gave samples were healthy bone marrow donors. PCR primers comprised 60 Vbeta and 13 Jbeta primers. The data were produced by immunoSEQ multiplex PCR, yet TCRdb's version contains in-frame clones alone and is incomplete. This sample lists tens of thousands of clones; its ten largest clones have roughly 1.3%. Trimming shortened V by 6 bases and J by 3 bases, and 15 bases separated the two germline ends. The CDR3 length is 14 residues. From germline, CDR1 is MNHEY and CDR2 SVGAGI. About this clone: Its specificity is unknown.

The sequence came from a man younger than 45 in good health and CMV-seronegative. The sample taken for sequencing was PBMCs. The chain carries TRBV6-5 and TRBJ2-7; tentatively, D is TRBD1 (7 bases). CDR3 amino acids: CASSQTRDSYEQYF. CDR3 nucleotide sequence: TGTGCCAGCAGCCAGACGCGGGACAGCTACGAGCAGTACTTC.